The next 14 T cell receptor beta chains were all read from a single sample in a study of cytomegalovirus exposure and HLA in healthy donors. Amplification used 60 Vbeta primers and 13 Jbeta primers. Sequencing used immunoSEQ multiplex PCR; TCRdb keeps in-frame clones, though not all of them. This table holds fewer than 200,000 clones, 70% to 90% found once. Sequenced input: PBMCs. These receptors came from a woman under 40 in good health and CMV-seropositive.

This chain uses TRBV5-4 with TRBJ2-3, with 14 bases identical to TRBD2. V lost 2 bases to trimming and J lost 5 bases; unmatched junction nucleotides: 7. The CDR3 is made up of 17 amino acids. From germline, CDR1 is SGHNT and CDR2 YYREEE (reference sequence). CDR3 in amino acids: CASSFHPGLAGGDTQYF. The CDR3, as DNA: TGTGCCAGCAGCTTCCACCCCGGACTAGCGGGGGGAGATACGCAGTATTTT.

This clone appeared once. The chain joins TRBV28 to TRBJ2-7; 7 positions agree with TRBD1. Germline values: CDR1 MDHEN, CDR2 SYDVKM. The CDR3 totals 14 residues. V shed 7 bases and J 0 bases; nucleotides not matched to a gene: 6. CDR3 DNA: TGTGCCAGCATCTCGGGACAGTCCTCCTACGAGCAGTACTTC. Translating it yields CASISGQSSYEQYF.

The CDR3 protein is CASSFSRDSYEQYF. CDR3 sequence (DNA): TGTGCCAGCAGTTTCTCCAGGGACTCCTACGAGCAGTACTTC. The J gene is TRBJ2-7, the V gene TRBV6-5; D perhaps matches TRBD1 (5 bases). Trimming took off 4 bases at V and 0 bases at J, with 10 bases between the two ends. The CDR3 totals 14 residues. CDR1 is MNHEY and CDR2 is SVGAGI in the germline V gene.

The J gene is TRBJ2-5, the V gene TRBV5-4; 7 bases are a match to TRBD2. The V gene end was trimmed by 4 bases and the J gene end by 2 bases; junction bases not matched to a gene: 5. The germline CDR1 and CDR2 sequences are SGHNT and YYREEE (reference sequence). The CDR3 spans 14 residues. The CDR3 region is CASSATSAQETQYF. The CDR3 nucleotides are TGTGCCAGCAGCGCCACTAGCGCACAAGAGACCCAGTACTTC.

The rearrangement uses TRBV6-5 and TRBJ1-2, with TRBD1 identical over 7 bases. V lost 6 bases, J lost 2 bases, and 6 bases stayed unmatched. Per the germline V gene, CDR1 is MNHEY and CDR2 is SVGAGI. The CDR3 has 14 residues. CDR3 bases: TGTGCCAGCAGGCCGGGACAGCTCAACTATGGCTACACCTTC. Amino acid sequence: CASRPGQLNYGYTF.

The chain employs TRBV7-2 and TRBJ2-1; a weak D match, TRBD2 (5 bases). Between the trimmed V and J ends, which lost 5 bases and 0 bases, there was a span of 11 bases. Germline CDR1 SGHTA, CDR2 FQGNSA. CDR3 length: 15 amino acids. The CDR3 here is CASSPLAGSYNEQFF. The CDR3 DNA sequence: TGTGCCAGCAGCCCCCTGGCGGGCTCCTACAATGAGCAGTTCTTC.

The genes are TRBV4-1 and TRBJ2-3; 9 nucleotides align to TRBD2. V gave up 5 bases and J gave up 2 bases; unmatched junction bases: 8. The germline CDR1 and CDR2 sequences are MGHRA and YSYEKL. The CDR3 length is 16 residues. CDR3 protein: CASSTSSGTFTDTQYF. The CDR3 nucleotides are TGCGCCAGCAGCACTTCTAGCGGGACCTTCACAGATACGCAGTATTTT.

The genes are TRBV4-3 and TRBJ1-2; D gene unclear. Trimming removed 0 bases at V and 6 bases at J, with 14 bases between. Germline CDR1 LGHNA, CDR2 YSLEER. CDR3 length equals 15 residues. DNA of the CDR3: TGCGCCAGCAGCCAAGAGGCAACCGTCCTTCATGGCTACACCTTC. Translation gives CASSQEATVLHGYTF.

CDR3 sequence: CASSVGTGRSYNSPLHF. The CDR3 coding sequence is TGTGCCAGCAGCGTAGGGACAGGACGCTCCTATAATTCACCCCTCCACTTT. The gene calls are TRBV9 and TRBJ1-6; 7 bases line up with TRBD1. The V segment lost 0 bases and the J segment 0 bases; nucleotides outside the gene matches: 3. CDR1 and CDR2 (germline): SGDLS, YYNGEE. This CDR3 is built from 17 residues.

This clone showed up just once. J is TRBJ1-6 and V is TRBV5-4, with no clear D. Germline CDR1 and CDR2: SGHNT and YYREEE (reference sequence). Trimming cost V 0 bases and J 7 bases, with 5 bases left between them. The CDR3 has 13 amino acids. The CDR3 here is CASSLGANSPLHF. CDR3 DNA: TGTGCCAGCAGCTTGGGGGCGAATTCACCCCTCCACTTT.

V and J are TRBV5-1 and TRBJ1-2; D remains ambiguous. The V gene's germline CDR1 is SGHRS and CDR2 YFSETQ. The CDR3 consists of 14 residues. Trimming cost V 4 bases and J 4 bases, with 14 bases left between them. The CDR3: CASSPGGEAYGYTF. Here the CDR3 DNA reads TGCGCCAGCAGCCCCGGCGGGGAAGCCTATGGCTACACCTTC.

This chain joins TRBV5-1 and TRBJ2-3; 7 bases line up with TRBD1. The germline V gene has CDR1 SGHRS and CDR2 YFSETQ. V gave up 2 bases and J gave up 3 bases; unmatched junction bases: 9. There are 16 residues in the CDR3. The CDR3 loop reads CASSLPGTAGTDTQYF. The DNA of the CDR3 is TGCGCCAGCAGCTTACCTGGGACAGCCGGGACAGATACGCAGTATTTT.

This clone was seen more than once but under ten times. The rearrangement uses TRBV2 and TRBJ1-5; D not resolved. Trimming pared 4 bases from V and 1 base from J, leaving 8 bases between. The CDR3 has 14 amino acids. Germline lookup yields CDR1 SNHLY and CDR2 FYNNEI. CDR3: CASSVPGSNQPQHF. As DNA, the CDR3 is TGTGCCAGCAGTGTACCGGGGAGCAATCAGCCCCAGCATTTT.

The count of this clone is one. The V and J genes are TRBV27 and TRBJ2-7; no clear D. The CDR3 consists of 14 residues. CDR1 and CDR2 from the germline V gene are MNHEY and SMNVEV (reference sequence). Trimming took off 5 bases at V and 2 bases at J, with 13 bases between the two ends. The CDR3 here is CASSAQLPPYEQYF. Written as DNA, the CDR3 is TGTGCCAGCAGTGCGCAACTCCCTCCCTACGAGCAGTACTTC.